This record covers a single TCR beta chain. Its antigen is as yet unknown. This sample is part of a study of breast tumors, draining lymph nodes, adjacent tissues. Overall study results and limits: Data only fit, rather than demonstrated, lymph node origin of most tumor T cells. Luminal-like breast cancer showed significantly higher tumor–nontumor repertoire similarity than basal-like. Most tumor T cells seemingly derive from lymph node, then expand in tumor. Tumor repertoires ranked between lymph nodes and nontumor tissue in diversity, with V and J gene preferences.

From the multiplex PCR reads, TCRdb called clonotypes with MiXCR, one entry per CDR3 protein. Among about 200,000 distinct CDR3 sequences listed, 31% were seen once. This CDR3 spans 17 amino acids. Germline CDR1 is MNHEY and CDR2 is SVGEGT. With 6 bases clipped from V and 4 bases from J, the junction kept 10 bases outside the gene matches. Breast cancer patients provided tissue from their axillary draining lymph nodes. This sequence joins TRBV6-2 or TRBV6-3 and TRBJ2-1, with TRBD2 matching over 12 bases. Sequences were obtained from axillary lymph node tissue. The origin of this receptor is a female donor with breast cancer. Some clones in this sample may be carry-over from other donors' samples. The CDR3, as DNA: TGTGCCAGCAGAGAGGGACTAGCGGGTTCCGTATACAATGAGCAGTTCTTC. This gives the protein CASREGLAGSVYNEQFF.